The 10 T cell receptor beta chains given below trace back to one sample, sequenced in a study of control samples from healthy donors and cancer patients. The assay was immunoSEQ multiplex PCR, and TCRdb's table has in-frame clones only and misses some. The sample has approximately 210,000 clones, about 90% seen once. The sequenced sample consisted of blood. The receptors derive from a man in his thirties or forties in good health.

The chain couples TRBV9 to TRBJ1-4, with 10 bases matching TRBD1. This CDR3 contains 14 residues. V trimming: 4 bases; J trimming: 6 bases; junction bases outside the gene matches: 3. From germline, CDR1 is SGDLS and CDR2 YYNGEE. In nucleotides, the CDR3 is TGTGCCAGCAGCAGGGACAGGGGTCATGAAAAACTGTTTTTT. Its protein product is CASSRDRGHEKLFF.

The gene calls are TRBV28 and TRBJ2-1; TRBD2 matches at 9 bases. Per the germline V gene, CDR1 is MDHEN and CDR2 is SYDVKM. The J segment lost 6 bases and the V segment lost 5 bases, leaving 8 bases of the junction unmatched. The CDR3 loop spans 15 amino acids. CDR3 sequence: CASSLQTSGFNEQFF. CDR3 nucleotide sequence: TGTGCCAGCAGTCTACAGACTAGCGGATTCAATGAGCAGTTCTTC. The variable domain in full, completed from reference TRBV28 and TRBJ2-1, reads DVKVTQSSRYLVKRTGEKVFLECVQDMDHENMFWYRQDPGLGLRLIYFSYDVKMKEKGDIPEGYSVSREKKERFSLILESASTNQTSMYLCASSLQTSGFNEQFFGPGTRLTVL.

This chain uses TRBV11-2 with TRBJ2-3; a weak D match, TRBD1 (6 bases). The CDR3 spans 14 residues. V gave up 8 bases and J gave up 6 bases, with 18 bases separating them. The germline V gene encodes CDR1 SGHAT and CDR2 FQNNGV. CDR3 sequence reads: CASARVGGSDTQYF. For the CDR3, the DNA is TGTGCCAGCGCTAGAGTAGGGGGTTCCGATACGCAGTATTTT.

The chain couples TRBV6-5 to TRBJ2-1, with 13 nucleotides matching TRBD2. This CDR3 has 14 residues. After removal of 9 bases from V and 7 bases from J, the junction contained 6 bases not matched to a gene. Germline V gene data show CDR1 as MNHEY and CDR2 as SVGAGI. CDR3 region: CASHGTSGVNEQFF. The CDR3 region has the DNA TGTGCCAGTCATGGGACTAGCGGGGTAAATGAGCAGTTCTTC.

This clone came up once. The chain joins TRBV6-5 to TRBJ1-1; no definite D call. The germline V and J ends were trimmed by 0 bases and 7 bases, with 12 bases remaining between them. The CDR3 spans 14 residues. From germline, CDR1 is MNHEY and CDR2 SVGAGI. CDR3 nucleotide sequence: TGTGCCAGCAGTTACTCGATACCTCTGAATGAAGCTTTCTTT. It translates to CASSYSIPLNEAFF.

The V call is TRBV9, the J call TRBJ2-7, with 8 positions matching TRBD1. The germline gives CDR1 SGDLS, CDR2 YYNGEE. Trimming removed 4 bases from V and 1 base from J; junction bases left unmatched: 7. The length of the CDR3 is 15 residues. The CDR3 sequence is CASSRGQGISYEQYF. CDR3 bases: TGTGCCAGCAGCCGAGGACAGGGTATATCCTACGAGCAGTACTTC. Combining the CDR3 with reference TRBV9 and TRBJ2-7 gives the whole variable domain DSGVTQTPKHLITATGQRVTLRCSPRSGDLSVYWYQQSLDQGLQFLIQYYNGEERAKGNILERFSAQQFPDLHSELNLSSLELGDSALYFCASSRGQGISYEQYFGPGTRLTVT.

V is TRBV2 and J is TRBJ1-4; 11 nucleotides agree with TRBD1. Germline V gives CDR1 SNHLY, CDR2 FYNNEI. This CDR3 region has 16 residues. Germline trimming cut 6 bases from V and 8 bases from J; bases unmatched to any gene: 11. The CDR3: CASSLSSDRGHEKLFF. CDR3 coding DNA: TGTGCCAGCAGCCTTAGTTCGGACAGGGGGCACGAAAAACTGTTTTTT.

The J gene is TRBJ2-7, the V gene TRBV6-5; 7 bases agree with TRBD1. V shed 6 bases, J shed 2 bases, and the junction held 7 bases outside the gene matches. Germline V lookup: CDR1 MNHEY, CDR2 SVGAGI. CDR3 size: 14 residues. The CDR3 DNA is TGTGCCAGCAGCCCGGGACAGCCGACCTACGAGCAGTACTTC. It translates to CASSPGQPTYEQYF.

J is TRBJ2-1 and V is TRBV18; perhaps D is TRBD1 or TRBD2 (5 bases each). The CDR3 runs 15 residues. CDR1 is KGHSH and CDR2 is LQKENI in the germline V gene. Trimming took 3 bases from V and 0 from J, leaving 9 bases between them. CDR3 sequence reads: CASSPPGTSYNEQFF. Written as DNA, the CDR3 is TGTGCCAGCTCACCGCCAGGGACCTCCTACAATGAGCAGTTCTTC.

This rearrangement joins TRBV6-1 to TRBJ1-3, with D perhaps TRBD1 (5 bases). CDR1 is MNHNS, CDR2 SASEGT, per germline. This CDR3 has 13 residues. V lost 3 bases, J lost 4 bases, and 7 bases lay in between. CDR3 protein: CASSETAGNTIYF. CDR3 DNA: TGTGCCAGCAGTGAGACAGCAGGAAACACCATATATTTT.